Listed here are 11 T cell receptor beta chains from one sample, sequenced in a study of cytomegalovirus exposure and HLA in healthy donors. The primer mix had 60 Vbeta and 13 Jbeta primers. Clones were read by immunoSEQ multiplex PCR, and TCRdb kept only the in-frame ones, dropping some. This table holds about 150,000 clones, about 60% found once. Sequencing input: PBMCs. All receptors derive from a woman in her sixties in good health and CMV-seropositive.

This CDR3 is CASSHHPQTSTDTQYF. The DNA for the CDR3 is TGTGCCAGCAGCCACCATCCCCAGACTAGCACAGATACGCAGTATTTT. The rearrangement uses TRBV7-6 and TRBJ2-3; D uncertain. The V gene's germline CDR1 is SGHVS and CDR2 FNYEAQ. The CDR3 totals 16 residues. The V gene lost 5 bases and the J gene lost 0 bases, with 15 bases spanning the gap.

J is TRBJ2-1 and V is TRBV19; TRBD2 matches at 8 bases. Germline assignment: CDR1 LNHDA and CDR2 SQIVND (reference sequence). V was clipped by 1 base and J by 4 bases; unmatched bases: 3. CDR3 length equals 15 residues. The CDR3 nucleotides read TGTGCCAGTAGTATAGCGGGAGGGGGGTACAATGAGCAGTTCTTC. It is translated as CASSIAGGGYNEQFF.

The gene calls are TRBV5-4 and TRBJ2-3; 9 positions match TRBD2. CDR1 and CDR2 from the germline V gene are SGHNT and YYREEE (reference sequence). The ends lost 4 bases at V and 0 bases at J; junction bases unmatched: 6. The CDR3 sequence is 16 residues long. CDR3 amino acids: CASSEPTSGSTDTQYF. The CDR3 DNA follows: TGTGCCAGCAGCGAACCTACTAGCGGGAGCACAGATACGCAGTATTTT.

The chain links TRBV5-4 to TRBJ2-1; the match to TRBD2 covers 7 bases. This CDR3 region has 15 residues. CDR1 and CDR2 (germline): SGHNT, YYREEE (reference sequence). V was clipped by 0 bases and J by 6 bases; unmatched bases: 6. The CDR3 reads CASSLATRGFNEQFF. The CDR3 nucleotides read TGTGCCAGCAGCTTGGCCACGCGGGGGTTCAATGAGCAGTTCTTC.

This clone showed up just a few times. CDR3 in amino acids: CASTGRVFVDGYTF. The CDR3 DNA sequence: TGTGCCAGTACAGGGAGAGTGTTTGTAGATGGCTACACCTTC. The chain employs TRBV28 and TRBJ1-2; possibly TRBD1 for D (6 bases). Germline loops: CDR1 MDHEN, CDR2 SYDVKM. V lost 9 bases and J 6 bases, leaving 20 bases between the germline ends. The CDR3 consists of 14 residues.

Points on this clone: The germline gene is not matched at one end of the junction; a read error may be the cause. Within the sample, other DNA sequences also encode this same CDR3. CDR3 region: CASSQDYSVSGNTIYF. CDR3 sequence (DNA): TGCGCCAGCAGTCAAGATTACTCTGTCTCTGGAAACACCATATATTTT. J is TRBJ1-3 and V is TRBV4-3; D uncertain. The CDR3 is made up of 16 amino acids. The germline gives CDR1 LGHNA, CDR2 YSLEER.

The chain is built from TRBV28 and TRBJ2-5, with D perhaps matching TRBD2 (5 bases). The germline V gene encodes CDR1 MDHEN and CDR2 SYDVKM. The length of the CDR3 is 16 residues. Trimming left V 4 bases short and J 1 base short, with 16 bases between. The CDR3 loop is CASSSLGVTGQETQYF. CDR3 nucleotide sequence: TGTGCCAGCAGTTCGTTGGGAGTAACGGGCCAAGAGACCCAGTACTTC.

This rearrangement joins TRBV5-6 to TRBJ2-5; 7 bases line up with TRBD1. The CDR3 loop spans 14 amino acids. Germline V gene data show CDR1 as SGHDT and CDR2 as YYEEEE. V lost 2 bases, J lost 4 bases, and 5 bases stayed unmatched. CDR3 loop: CASSFSTGVETQYF. As DNA, the CDR3 is TGTGCCAGCAGCTTCTCAACAGGGGTAGAGACCCAGTACTTC.

The chain uses TRBV6-6 and TRBJ1-5; D call uncertain. The CDR3 is 14 residues long. V was trimmed by 10 bases and J by 2 bases, leaving 15 bases between them. The germline gives CDR1 MNHNY, CDR2 SVGAGI (reference sequence). CDR3 loop: CATSPGGGNQPQHF. The CDR3 nucleotides are TGTGCCACCTCCCCCGGAGGAGGCAATCAGCCCCAGCATTTT.

This chain uses TRBV5-6 with TRBJ1-2; no firm D call. In germline, CDR1 is SGHDT, CDR2 YYEEEE. V was cut by 0 bases and J by 4 bases, with 7 bases left in between. The CDR3 covers 13 residues. CDR3: CASSLDGVYGYTF. CDR3 DNA sequence: TGTGCCAGCAGCTTGGACGGTGTCTATGGCTACACCTTC.

V usage is TRBV7-9 and J usage is TRBJ2-1; the match to TRBD1 covers 9 bases. Per germline, CDR1 SEHNR and CDR2 FQNEAQ (reference sequence). This CDR3 is built from 14 residues. V shed 3 bases, J shed 7 bases, and the junction held 4 bases outside the gene matches. The CDR3, as DNA: TGTGCCAGCAGCTTGAGGGACAGGGCGAATGAGCAGTTCTTC. Amino acid sequence: CASSLRDRANEQFF.